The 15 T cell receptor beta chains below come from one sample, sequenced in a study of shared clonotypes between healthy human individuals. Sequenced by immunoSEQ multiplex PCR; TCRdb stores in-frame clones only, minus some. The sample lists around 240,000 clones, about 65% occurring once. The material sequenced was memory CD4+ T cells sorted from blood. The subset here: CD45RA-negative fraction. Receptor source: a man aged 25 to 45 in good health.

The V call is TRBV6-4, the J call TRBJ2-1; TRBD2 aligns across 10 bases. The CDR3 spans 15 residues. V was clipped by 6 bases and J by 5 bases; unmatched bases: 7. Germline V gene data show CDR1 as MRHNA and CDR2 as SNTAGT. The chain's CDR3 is CASSSGLAENNEQFF. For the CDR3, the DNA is TGTGCCAGCAGCTCAGGACTAGCGGAGAACAATGAGCAGTTCTTC.

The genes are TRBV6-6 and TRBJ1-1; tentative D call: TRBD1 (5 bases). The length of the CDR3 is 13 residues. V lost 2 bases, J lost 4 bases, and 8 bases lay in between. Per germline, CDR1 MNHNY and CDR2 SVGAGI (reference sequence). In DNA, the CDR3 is TGTGCCAGCAGTTACAGGGGAAGCACTGAAGCTTTCTTT. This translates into CASSYRGSTEAFF.

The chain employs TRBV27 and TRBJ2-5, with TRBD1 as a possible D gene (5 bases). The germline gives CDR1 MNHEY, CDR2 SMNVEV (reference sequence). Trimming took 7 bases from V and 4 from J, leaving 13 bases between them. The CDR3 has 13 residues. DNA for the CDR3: TGTGCCAGCAAATATAAAAGGGGAGAGACCCAGTACTTC. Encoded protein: CASKYKRGETQYF.

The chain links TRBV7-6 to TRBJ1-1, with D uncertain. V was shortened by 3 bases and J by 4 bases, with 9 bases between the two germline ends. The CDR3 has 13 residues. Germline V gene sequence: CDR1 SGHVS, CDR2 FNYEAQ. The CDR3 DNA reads TGTGCCAGCAGCTTCGGAGGGAGCACTGAAGCTTTCTTT. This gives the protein CASSFGGSTEAFF.

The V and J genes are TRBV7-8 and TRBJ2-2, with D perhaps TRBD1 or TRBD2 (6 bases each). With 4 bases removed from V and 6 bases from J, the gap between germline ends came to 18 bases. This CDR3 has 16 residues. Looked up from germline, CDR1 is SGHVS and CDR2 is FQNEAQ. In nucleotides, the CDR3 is TGTGCCAGCAGCTCCCGGTTTCAGGGGAGGTCCGGGGAGCTGTTTTTT. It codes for CASSSRFQGRSGELFF.

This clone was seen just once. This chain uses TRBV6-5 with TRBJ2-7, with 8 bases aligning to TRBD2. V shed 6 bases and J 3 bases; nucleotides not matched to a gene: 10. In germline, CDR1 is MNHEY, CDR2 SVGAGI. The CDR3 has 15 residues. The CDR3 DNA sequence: TGTGCCAGCAGCTACCCCCGGGGGGGCTTCTACGAGCAGTACTTC. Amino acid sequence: CASSYPRGGFYEQYF.

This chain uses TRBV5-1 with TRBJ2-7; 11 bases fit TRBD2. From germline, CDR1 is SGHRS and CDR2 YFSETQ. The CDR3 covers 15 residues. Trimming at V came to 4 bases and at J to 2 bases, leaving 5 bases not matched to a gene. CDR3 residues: CASSLGTSGTYEQYF. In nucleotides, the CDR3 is TGCGCCAGCAGCCTGGGGACTAGCGGAACCTACGAGCAGTACTTC.

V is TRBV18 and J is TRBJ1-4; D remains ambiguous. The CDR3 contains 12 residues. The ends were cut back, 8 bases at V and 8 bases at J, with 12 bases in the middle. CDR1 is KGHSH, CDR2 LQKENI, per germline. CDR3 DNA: TGTGCCAGCGCGAGTAAGAGCGAAAAACTGTTTTTT. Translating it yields CASASKSEKLFF. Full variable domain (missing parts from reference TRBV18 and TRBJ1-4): NAGVMQNPRHLVRRRGQEARLRCSPMKGHSHVYWYRQLPEEGLKFMVYLQKENIIDESGMPKERFSAEFPKEGPSILRIQQVVRGDSAAYFCASASKSEKLFFGSGTQLSVL.

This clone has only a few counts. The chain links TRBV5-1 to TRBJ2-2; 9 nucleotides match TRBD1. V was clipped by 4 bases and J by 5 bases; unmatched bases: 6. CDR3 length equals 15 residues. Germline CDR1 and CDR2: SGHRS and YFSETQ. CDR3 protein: CASSVQGARTGELFF. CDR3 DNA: TGCGCCAGCAGCGTACAGGGGGCGCGGACCGGGGAGCTGTTTTTT. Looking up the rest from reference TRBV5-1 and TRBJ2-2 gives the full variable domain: KAGVTQTPRYLIKTRGQQVTLSCSPISGHRSVSWYQQTPGQGLQFLFEYFSETQRNKGNFPGRFSGRQFSNSRSEMNVSTLELGDSALYLCASSVQGARTGELFFGEGSRLTVL.

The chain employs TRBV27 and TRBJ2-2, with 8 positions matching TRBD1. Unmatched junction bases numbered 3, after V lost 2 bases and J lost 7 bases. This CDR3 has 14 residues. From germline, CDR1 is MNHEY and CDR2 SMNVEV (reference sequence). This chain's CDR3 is CASSLRTGYGELFF. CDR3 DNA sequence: TGTGCCAGCAGTTTAAGGACAGGGTACGGGGAGCTGTTTTTT.

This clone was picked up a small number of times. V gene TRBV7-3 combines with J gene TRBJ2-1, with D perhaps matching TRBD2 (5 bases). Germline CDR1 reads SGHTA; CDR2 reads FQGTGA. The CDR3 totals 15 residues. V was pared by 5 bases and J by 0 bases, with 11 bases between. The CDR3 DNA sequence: TGTGCCAGCAGCCAGTCACTAGGCTCCTACAATGAGCAGTTCTTC. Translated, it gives CASSQSLGSYNEQFF.

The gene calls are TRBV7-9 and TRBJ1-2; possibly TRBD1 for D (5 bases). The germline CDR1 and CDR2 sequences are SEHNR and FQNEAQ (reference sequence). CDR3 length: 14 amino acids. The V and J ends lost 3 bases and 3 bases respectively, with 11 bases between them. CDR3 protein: CASSFQGRYYGYTF. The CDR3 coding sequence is TGTGCCAGCAGCTTCCAGGGACGCTACTATGGCTACACCTTC.

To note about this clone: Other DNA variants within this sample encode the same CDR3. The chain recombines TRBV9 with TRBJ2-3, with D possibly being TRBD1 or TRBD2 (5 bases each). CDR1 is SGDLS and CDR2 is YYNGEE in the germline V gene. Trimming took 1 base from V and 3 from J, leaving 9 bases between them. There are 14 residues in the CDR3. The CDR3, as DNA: TGTGCCAGCAGCGTAAGAGGGGATACAGATACGCAGTATTTT. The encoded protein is CASSVRGDTDTQYF.

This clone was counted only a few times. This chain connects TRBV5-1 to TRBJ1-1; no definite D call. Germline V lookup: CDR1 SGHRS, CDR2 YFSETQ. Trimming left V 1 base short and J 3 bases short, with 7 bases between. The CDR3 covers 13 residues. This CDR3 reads CASSLSGYTEAFF. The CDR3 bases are TGCGCCAGCAGCTTGTCGGGGTACACTGAAGCTTTCTTT.

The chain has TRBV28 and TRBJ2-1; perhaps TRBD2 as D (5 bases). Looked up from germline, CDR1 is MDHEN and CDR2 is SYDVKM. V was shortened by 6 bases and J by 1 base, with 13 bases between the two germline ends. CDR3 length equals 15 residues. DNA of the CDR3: TGTGCCAGCAGCCCCGCGGGCCAATCCTACAATGAGCAGTTCTTC. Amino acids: CASSPAGQSYNEQFF.